This T cell receptor beta chain appears in the sequencing data of a study of precursors of human CD4 cytotoxic T cells (dated by TCRdb to 2016 to 2018). At the level of the whole study: The bulk TCR-seq analysis covered CD4+ memory subsets from some 14 donors in total. TCR-seq analysis of roughly 15 donors yielded TCRalpha and TCRbeta chain sequences (table S7).

In regard to this clonotype: Its antigen specificity is not known. No base quality information exists; no much larger clone differs at one position.

From the cysteine up to the phenylalanine, the CDR3 has a length of 13 residues. Solely the CDR3 DNA is kept, with 39 bases framed from the first base. As encoded in the germline V gene (reference sequence), CDR1 is SEHNR while CDR2 is FQNEAQ. Trimming removed 1 base from V and 14 bases from J, leaving 15 bases between the germline ends. Findings and caveats that apply to the study as a whole: A larger fraction of IL-7Rhigh TEMRA clonotypes than of TEM or TCM clonotypes was made up of expanded effector clonotypes. Compared with the TCM and TEM subsets, the IL-7Rhigh and IL-7R- TEMRA subsets had more restricted TCR repertoires, marked by lower diversity and more expanded clonotypes. Only about 95% of the 14 donors were included in some of the bulk TCR-seq comparisons, which suggests that not every subset was available for every donor. The authors noted that a human observational design cannot definitively establish the direction of differentiation between precursor and effector cells.

To test whether a precursor-effector relationship exists among CD4 cytotoxic T cells, bulk UMI-based TCR sequencing was run on four sorted CD4+ memory subsets: TCM, TEM, IL-7Rhigh TEMRA, and IL-7R- TEMRA. Cells were obtained from peripheral blood mononuclear cells isolated from human blood. Sequencing used an Illumina MiSeq. Processing in the source paper ran as follows. The Shannon-Wiener index, computed in VDJtools, was used to measure repertoire diversity. A TCRbeta clonotype was considered expanded if its clonotype frequency was 3 or more. TCRdb trimmed public reads at Q25 via fastp, called clones via MiXCR and kept in-frame beta chains. Each record represents a unique CDR3 protein, reported with the most common genes and DNA among its rows. It is TCRdb's table, rather than the study itself, that gives the V and J calls and clone size. The sample table shows approximately 640 distinct CDR3 sequences, and around 23% are seen once. Clones ranked in the top ten supply 15% of the sample.

The receptor was isolated from a human donor in good health. The sample comprised memory CD4+ T cells from blood (PBMCs). The sequence joins TRBV7-9 to TRBJ2-1; D gene: possibly TRBD1, on 6 matching bases. The DNA reads TGTGCCAGCAGCTTAGAAGGCCAGGACAGTAAGTTCTTC. Translated, it gives CASSLEGQDSKFF.